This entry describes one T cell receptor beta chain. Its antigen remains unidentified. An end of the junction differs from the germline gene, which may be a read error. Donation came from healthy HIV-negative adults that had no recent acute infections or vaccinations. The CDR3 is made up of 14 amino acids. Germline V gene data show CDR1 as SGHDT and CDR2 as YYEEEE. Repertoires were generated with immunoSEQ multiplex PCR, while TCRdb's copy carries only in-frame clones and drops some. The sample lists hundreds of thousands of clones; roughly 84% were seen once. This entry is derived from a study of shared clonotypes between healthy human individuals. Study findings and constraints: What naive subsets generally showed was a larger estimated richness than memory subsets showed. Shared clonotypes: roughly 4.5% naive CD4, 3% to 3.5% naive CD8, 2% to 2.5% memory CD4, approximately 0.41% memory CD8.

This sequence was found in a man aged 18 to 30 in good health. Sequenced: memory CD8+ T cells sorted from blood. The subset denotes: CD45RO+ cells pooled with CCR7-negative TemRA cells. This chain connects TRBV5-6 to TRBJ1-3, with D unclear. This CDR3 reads CARSLWTGGNTIYF. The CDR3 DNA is TGTGCCCGCAGCCTATGGACTGGTGGAAACACCATATATTTT.